This T cell receptor (beta chain) came from a study of blood T cell repertoires in COVID-19. About the research overall: Samples taken during acute and convalescent COVID-19 were collected in the United States, Italy and Spain. T cells, B-cell-depleted T cells, or PBMCs provided the cDNA or gDNA that served as material.

As handled by the study authors: Nucleated cell number was recorded as an estimate derived from reference gene primer amplification. Sequenced by immunoSEQ multiplex PCR; TCRdb stores in-frame clones only, minus some. V, J and clone size are taken as reported in that table, and D and trimming were inferred from the DNA itself. This table has some 670,000 clones, around 89% appearing once. The V gene lost 4 bases and the J gene lost 6 bases, with 22 bases spanning the gap. Germline assignment: CDR1 LGHDT and CDR2 YNNKEL (reference sequence). The CDR3 loop spans 18 amino acids. The clonotype comes from a woman aged 18-29 years with acute or convalescent COVID-19. The chain couples TRBV3-1 (or the pseudogene TRBV3-2) to TRBJ1-6; D may be TRBD1 (5 bases). Material: peripheral blood. The CDR3 sequence: CASSPLMGLGTSNSPLHF. For the CDR3, the DNA is TGTGCCAGCAGCCCACTTATGGGACTGGGGACTTCTAATTCACCCCTCCACTTT.